These 22 T cell receptor beta chains originate from one sample sequenced in a study of read filtering for tumor transcriptome and immune sequencing. Molecular barcoded adaptors covering alpha/delta and beta/gamma chains were used on approximately 440 ng RNA. In TCRdb, the reads were re-called with MiXCR into one record per CDR3 protein. The top ten clones hold about 16% of a sample with approximately 90,000 distinct CDR3 sequences, roughly an eighth of them seen once. The sequencing input was a population of CD138-negative cells sorted from bone marrow. These receptors all come from a donor aged 40 or over with multiple myeloma.

This clonotype came up a few times. The J gene is TRBJ2-2, the V gene TRBV19; tentatively, D is TRBD1 or TRBD2 (6 bases each). The V and J ends lost 8 bases and 3 bases respectively, with 16 bases between them. Germline V gives CDR1 LNHDA, CDR2 SQIVND (reference sequence). CDR3 size: 15 residues. In DNA form, the CDR3 reads TGTGCCAGTCGCGGGGCCAGGGGCGACACCGGGGAGCTGTTTTTT. The encoded protein is CASRGARGDTGELFF.

A word on this clonotype: The CDR3 carries no conserved terminal phenylalanine or tryptophan, so it likely arises from a read error. The chain couples TRBV7-3 to TRBJ2-1, with D possibly TRBD1 on 6 matching bases. Between the trimmed V and J ends, which lost 4 bases and 1 base, there was a span of 11 bases. There are 15 residues in the CDR3. Looked up from germline, CDR1 is SGHTA and CDR2 is FQGTGA. The CDR3 DNA is TGTGCCAGCAGCTCCTTAGGGGGTTCCTACAATGAGCAGTTCTCC. This encodes CASSSLGGSYNEQFS.

This clonotype has at least ten counts. The genes are TRBV29-1 and TRBJ2-1, with D uncertain. The germline V gene has CDR1 SQVTM and CDR2 ANQGSEA. Deletions cut 1 base from V and 3 bases from J, with 4 bases between. This CDR3 is built from 12 residues. Written as DNA, the CDR3 is TGCAGCGTTGAAGGACTCTACAATGAGCAGTTCTTC. It specifies CSVEGLYNEQFF.

This clonotype was seen many times. The chain joins TRBV7-9 to TRBJ2-1, with D maybe TRBD2 (6 bases). The CDR3 extends over 14 amino acids. The germline V gene encodes CDR1 SEHNR and CDR2 FQNEAQ (reference sequence). CDR3 protein: CAGGRGITYNEQFF. The DNA for the CDR3 is TGTGCTGGTGGGCGGGGAATCACCTACAATGAGCAGTTCTTC.

This clonotype was seen ten or more times. The chain uses TRBV5-1 and TRBJ1-5; D gene uncertain. Germline V gene lookup returns CDR1 SGHRS and CDR2 YFSETQ. The CDR3 is 15 amino acids. The V and J ends lost 0 bases and 0 bases respectively, with 7 bases between them. The CDR3 spells CASSLAIDSNQPQHF. CDR3 in DNA: TGCGCCAGCAGCTTGGCCATAGATAGCAATCAGCCCCAGCATTTT.

At least ten counts were recorded for this clonotype. This chain links TRBV30 with TRBJ2-5, with 9 bases aligning to TRBD2. The CDR3 extends over 14 amino acids. Looked up from germline, CDR1 is GTSNPN and CDR2 is SVGIG (reference sequence). The trim removed 3 bases at V and 5 bases at J, leaving 7 bases unmatched. Here the CDR3 reads CAWRASGAKETQYF. The CDR3 DNA follows: TGTGCCTGGAGGGCTAGCGGGGCAAAGGAGACCCAGTACTTC.

This clonotype was seen at least ten times. This rearrangement joins TRBV19 to TRBJ2-2; a weak D match, TRBD1 (6 bases). Germline V lookup: CDR1 LNHDA, CDR2 SQIVND (reference sequence). The ends were cut back, 6 bases at V and 2 bases at J, with 22 bases in the middle. The CDR3 is made up of 18 amino acids. This chain's CDR3 is CASSSRGPSLGNTGELFF. The CDR3 DNA is TGTGCCAGTAGCTCCAGGGGACCTTCACTGGGAAACACCGGGGAGCTGTTTTTT.

This clonotype has at least ten counts. This chain connects TRBV5-1 to TRBJ2-7; 11 nucleotides agree with TRBD2. After removal of 4 bases from V and 3 bases from J, the junction contained 15 bases not matched to a gene. Germline V gene data show CDR1 as SGHRS and CDR2 as YFSETQ. The CDR3 spans 18 residues. DNA of the CDR3: TGCGCCAGCAGCCGGGGCACGATCGGAACTAGCGGGAGCTACGAGCAGTACTTC. Protein: CASSRGTIGTSGSYEQYF.

Ten or more counts support this clonotype. The chain is built from TRBV20-1 and TRBJ2-1; 8 bases are shared with TRBD2. There are 14 residues in the CDR3. Per the germline V gene, CDR1 is DFQATT and CDR2 is SNEGSKA (reference sequence). V shed 3 bases, J shed 7 bases, and the junction held 8 bases outside the gene matches. The CDR3 bases are TGCAGTGCTAGCGCGGGACTAGGACTTAATGAGCAGTTCTTC. Amino acids: CSASAGLGLNEQFF.

This clonotype came up a few times. With a much larger clone just one base away, this may be a read error. The chain employs TRBV29-1 and TRBJ2-7; no definite D call. Germline lookup yields CDR1 SQVTM and CDR2 ANQGSEA. Trimming took off 4 bases at V and 4 bases at J, with 11 bases between the two ends. This CDR3 spans 12 amino acids. CDR3 DNA: TGCAGCGTTGCAAGTTCCGTTTACGAGCAGTACTTC. Residues: CSVASSVYEQYF.

V is TRBV11-2 and J is TRBJ2-5; 15 nucleotides match TRBD2. Germline loops: CDR1 SGHAT, CDR2 FQNNGV. The CDR3 is 18 residues long. Germline trimming cut 0 bases from V and 5 bases from J; bases unmatched to any gene: 7. The CDR3 spells CASSLEGLAGGGYETQYF. CDR3 DNA: TGTGCCAGCAGCTTAGAGGGACTAGCGGGAGGAGGGTATGAGACCCAGTACTTC. Looking up the rest from reference TRBV11-2 and TRBJ2-5 gives the full variable domain: EAGVAQSPRYKIIEKRQSVAFWCNPISGHATLYWYQQILGQGPKLLIQFQNNGVVDDSQLPKDRFSAERLKGVDSTLKIQPAKLEDSAVYLCASSLEGLAGGGYETQYFGPGTRLLVL.

There are a few counts of this clonotype. The chain recombines TRBV5-1 with TRBJ1-1, with 7 bases fitting TRBD1. The CDR3 runs 14 residues. Losses at the gene ends were 5 bases for V and 1 base for J; bases not matched to a gene: 5. Germline-derived CDR1 and CDR2 are SGHRS and YFSETQ. CDR3 in DNA: TGCGCCAGCAGATTAGGGGGCGCGAACACTGAAGCTTTCTTT. Protein product: CASRLGGANTEAFF. Full variable domain (outside the CDR3, taken from reference TRBV5-1 and TRBJ1-1): KAGVTQTPRYLIKTRGQQVTLSCSPISGHRSVSWYQQTPGQGLQFLFEYFSETQRNKGNFPGRFSGRQFSNSRSEMNVSTLELGDSALYLCASRLGGANTEAFFGQGTRLTVV.

Ten or more counts support this clonotype. The chain has TRBV20-1 and TRBJ2-1, with 8 bases lining up with TRBD2. This CDR3 comprises 15 residues. In germline, CDR1 is DFQATT, CDR2 SNEGSKA (reference sequence). V shed 6 bases, J shed 0 bases, and the junction held 7 bases outside the gene matches. The CDR3 region has the DNA TGCAGTGCCCCCACTAGCGGAAGCTCCTACAATGAGCAGTTCTTC. This codes for CSAPTSGSSYNEQFF.

Turning to this clonotype: Since a much larger clone is just one base distant, this may be a read error. This chain joins TRBV3-1 and TRBJ2-3; a possible D gene is TRBD2 (6 bases). In germline, CDR1 is LGHDT, CDR2 YNNKEL (reference sequence). This CDR3 spans 14 amino acids. With 6 bases removed from V and 4 bases from J, the gap between germline ends came to 14 bases. CDR3 nucleotide sequence: TGTGCCAGCAGTGGGAGGATTGGTTCAGATACGCAGTATTTT. Translated: CASSGRIGSDTQYF.

This clonotype was detected ten times or more. The junction departs from the called germline gene at one end, perhaps through a read error. The rearrangement links TRBV11-2 to TRBJ2-7; 10 bases agree with TRBD2. Germline values: CDR1 SGHAT, CDR2 FQNNGV. This CDR3 has 12 residues. For the CDR3, the DNA is TGTGCCAGCAGCCGAACCCCGGGACTAGCGTTCTTC. Protein product: CASSRTPGLAFF.

This clonotype has at least ten counts. The chain has TRBV28 and TRBJ1-4; D not certain. The length of the CDR3 is 16 residues. CDR1 is MDHEN and CDR2 is SYDVKM in the germline V gene. V was pared by 5 bases and J by 1 base, with 14 bases between. The CDR3 DNA reads as TGTGCCAGCAGTCCCCGGGCCCTCGGAACTAATGAAAAACTGTTTTTT. Protein sequence: CASSPRALGTNEKLFF.

The chain links TRBV6-5 to TRBJ1-1, with a tentative D call TRBD1 (6 bases). CDR1 is MNHEY, CDR2 SVGAGI, per germline. The CDR3 contains 15 residues. The V gene lost 7 bases and the J gene lost 0 bases, with 15 bases spanning the gap. In DNA form, the CDR3 reads TGTGCCAGCATCTCGGGGGGGCGGATGAACACTGAAGCTTTCTTT. It encodes CASISGGRMNTEAFF.

This clonotype was picked up a small number of times. A much larger clone sits a single nucleotide away, making a read error possible. The V call is TRBV28, the J call TRBJ2-6; TRBD1 might be the D (6 bases). Trimming left V 10 bases short and J 3 bases short, with 13 bases between. CDR3 length: 14 residues. The germline gives CDR1 MDHEN, CDR2 SYDVKM. CDR3 coding DNA: TGTGCCATCACCAGGGGTGGTGGGGCCAACGTCCTGACTTTC. This codes for CAITRGGGANVLTF.

The chain has TRBV11-2 and TRBJ1-1; D remains ambiguous. Germline V CDR1 and CDR2: SGHAT, FQNNGV. Trimming took 3 bases from V and 8 from J, leaving 7 bases between them. The CDR3 covers 11 residues. The CDR3 reads CASSFLREAFF. The CDR3 region has the DNA TGTGCCAGCAGCTTCCTAAGAGAAGCTTTCTTT.

This clonotype was recorded at least ten times. The chain has TRBV6-6 and TRBJ2-1; 8 nucleotides agree with TRBD1. Unmatched junction bases numbered 4, after V lost 6 bases and J lost 6 bases. The CDR3 spans 13 residues. Germline loops: CDR1 MNHNY, CDR2 SVGAGI (reference sequence). CDR3 bases: TGTGCCAGCAGGGACAGGGTAATCAATGAGCAGTTCTTC. Amino acids: CASRDRVINEQFF.

The chain couples TRBV6-5 to TRBJ2-3; 9 bases are shared with TRBD2. CDR3 size: 15 residues. Per germline, CDR1 MNHEY and CDR2 SVGAGI. The V gene end was trimmed by 2 bases and the J gene end by 3 bases; junction bases not matched to a gene: 3. This CDR3 reads CASSYDSGRTDTQYF. Written as DNA, the CDR3 is TGTGCCAGCAGTTACGATAGCGGGAGAACAGATACGCAGTATTTT.

The rearrangement links TRBV12-3 or TRBV12-4 to TRBJ2-3; no reliable D call. The V gene lost 8 bases and the J gene lost 5 bases, with 11 bases spanning the gap. The CDR3 extends over 12 amino acids. The CDR3 here is CASGSPEDTQYF. CDR3 sequence (DNA): TGTGCCAGCGGTTCGCCGGAAGATACGCAGTATTTT.